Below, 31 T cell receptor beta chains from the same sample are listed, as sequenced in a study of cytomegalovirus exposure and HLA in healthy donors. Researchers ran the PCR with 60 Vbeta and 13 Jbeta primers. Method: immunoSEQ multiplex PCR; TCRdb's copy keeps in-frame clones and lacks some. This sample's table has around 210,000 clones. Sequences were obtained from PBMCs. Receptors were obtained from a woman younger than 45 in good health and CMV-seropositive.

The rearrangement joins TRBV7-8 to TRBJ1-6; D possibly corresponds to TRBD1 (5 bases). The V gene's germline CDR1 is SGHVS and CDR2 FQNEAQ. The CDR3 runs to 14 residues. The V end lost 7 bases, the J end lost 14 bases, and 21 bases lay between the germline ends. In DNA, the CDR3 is TGTGCCAGCACCCCCGCCAGGGCGTTCGGGTCCCTCCACTTT. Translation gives CASTPARAFGSLHF. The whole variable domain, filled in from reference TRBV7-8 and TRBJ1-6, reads GAGVSQSPRYKVAKRGQDVALRCDPISGHVSLFWYQQALGQGPEFLTYFQNEAQLDKSGLPSDRFFAERPEGSVSTLKIQRTQQEDSAVYLCASTPARAFGSLHFGNGTRLTVT.

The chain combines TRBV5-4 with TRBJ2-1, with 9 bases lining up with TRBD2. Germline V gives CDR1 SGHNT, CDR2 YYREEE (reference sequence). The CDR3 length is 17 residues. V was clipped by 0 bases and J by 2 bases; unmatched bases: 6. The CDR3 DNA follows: TGTGCCAGCAGCTTGGGGGGACTAGCTGTAACCTACAATGAGCAGTTCTTC. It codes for CASSLGGLAVTYNEQFF. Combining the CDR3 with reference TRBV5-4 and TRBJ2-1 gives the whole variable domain ETGVTQSPTHLIKTRGQQVTLRCSSQSGHNTVSWYQQALGQGPQFIFQYYREEENGRGNFPPRFSGLQFPNYSSELNVNALELDDSALYLCASSLGGLAVTYNEQFFGPGTRLTVL.

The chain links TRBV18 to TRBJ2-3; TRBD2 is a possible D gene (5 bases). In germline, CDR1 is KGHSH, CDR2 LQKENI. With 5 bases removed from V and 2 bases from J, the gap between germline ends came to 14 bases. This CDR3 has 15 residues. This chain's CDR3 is CASSKRAVATDTQYF. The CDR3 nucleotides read TGTGCCAGCTCAAAGAGGGCGGTAGCCACAGATACGCAGTATTTT.

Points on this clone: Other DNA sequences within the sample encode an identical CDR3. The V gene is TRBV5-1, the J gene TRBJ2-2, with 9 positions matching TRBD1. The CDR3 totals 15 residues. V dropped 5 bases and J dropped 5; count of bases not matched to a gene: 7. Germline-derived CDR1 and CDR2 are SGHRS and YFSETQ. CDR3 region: CASRQTGGLTGELFF. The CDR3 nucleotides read TGCGCCAGCAGACAGACAGGGGGTCTAACCGGGGAGCTGTTTTTT. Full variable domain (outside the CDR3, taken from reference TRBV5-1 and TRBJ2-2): KAGVTQTPRYLIKTRGQQVTLSCSPISGHRSVSWYQQTPGQGLQFLFEYFSETQRNKGNFPGRFSGRQFSNSRSEMNVSTLELGDSALYLCASRQTGGLTGELFFGEGSRLTVL.

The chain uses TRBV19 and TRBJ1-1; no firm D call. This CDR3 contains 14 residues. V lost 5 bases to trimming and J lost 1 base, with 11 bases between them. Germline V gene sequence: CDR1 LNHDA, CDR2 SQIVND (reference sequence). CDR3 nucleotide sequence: TGTGCCAGTAGTGCTTACGCGGGGAACACTGAAGCTTTCTTT. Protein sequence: CASSAYAGNTEAFF.

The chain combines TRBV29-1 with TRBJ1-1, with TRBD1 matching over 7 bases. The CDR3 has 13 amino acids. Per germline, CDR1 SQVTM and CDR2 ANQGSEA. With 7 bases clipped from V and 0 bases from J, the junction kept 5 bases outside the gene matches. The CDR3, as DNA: TGCAGCGCTGGGACAGCCATGAACACTGAAGCTTTCTTT. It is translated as CSAGTAMNTEAFF.

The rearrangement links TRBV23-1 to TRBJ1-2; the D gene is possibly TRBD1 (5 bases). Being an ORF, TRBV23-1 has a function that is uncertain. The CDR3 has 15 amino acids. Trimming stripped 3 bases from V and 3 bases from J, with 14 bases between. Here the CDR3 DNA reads TGCGCCAGCAGTCATCGTTCCGGGACTGACTATGGCTACACCTTC. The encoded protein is CASSHRSGTDYGYTF.

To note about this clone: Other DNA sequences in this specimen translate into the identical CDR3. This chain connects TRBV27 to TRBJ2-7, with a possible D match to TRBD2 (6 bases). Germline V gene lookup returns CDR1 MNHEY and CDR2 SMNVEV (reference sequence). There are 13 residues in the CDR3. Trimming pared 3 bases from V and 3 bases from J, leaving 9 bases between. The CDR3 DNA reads TGTGCCAGCAGTTTGTCCGGGGGCTACGAGCAGTACTTC. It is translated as CASSLSGGYEQYF.

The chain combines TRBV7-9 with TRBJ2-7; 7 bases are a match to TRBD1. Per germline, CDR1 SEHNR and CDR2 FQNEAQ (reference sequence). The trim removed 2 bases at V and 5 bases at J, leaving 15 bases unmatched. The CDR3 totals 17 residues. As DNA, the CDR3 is TGTGCCAGCAGCTTAAGCCGGGCCCCGGGACAGCTCAACGAGCAGTACTTC. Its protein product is CASSLSRAPGQLNEQYF. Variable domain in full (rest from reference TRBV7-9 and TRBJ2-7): DTGVSQNPRHKITKRGQNVTFRCDPISEHNRLYWYRQTLGQGPEFLTYFQNEAQLEKSRLLSDRFSAERPKGSFSTLEIQRTEQGDSAMYLCASSLSRAPGQLNEQYFGPGTRLTVT.

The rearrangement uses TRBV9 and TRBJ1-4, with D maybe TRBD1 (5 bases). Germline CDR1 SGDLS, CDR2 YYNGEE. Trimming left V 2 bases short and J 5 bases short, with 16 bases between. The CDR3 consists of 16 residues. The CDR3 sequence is CASSVGGRQGNEKLFF. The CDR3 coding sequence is TGTGCCAGCAGCGTGGGAGGACGCCAGGGCAATGAAAAACTGTTTTTT.

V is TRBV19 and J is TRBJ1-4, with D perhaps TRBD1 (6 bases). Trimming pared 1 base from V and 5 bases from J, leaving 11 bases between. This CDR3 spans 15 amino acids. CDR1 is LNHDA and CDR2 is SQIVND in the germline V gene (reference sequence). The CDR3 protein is CASSIAGARNEKLFF. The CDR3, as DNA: TGTGCCAGTAGTATAGCAGGGGCAAGAAATGAAAAACTGTTTTTT.

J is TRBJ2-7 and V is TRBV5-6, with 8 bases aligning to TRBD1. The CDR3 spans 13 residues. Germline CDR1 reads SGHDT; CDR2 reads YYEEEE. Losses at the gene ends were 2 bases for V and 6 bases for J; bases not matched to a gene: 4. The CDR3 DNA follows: TGTGCCAGCAGCTTCGCAGGGGGCGCCGAGCAGTACTTC. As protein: CASSFAGGAEQYF.

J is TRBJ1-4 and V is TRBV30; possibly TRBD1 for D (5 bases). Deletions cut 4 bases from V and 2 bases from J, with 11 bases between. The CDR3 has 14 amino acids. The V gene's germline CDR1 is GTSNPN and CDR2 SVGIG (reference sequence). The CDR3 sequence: CAWTRGDTNEKLFF. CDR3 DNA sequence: TGTGCCTGGACCCGGGGGGATACTAATGAAAAACTGTTTTTT.

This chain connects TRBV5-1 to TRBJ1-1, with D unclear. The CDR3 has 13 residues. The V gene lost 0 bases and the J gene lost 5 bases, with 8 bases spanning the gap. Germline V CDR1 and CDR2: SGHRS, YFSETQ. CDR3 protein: CASSLVTGTEAFF. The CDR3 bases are TGCGCCAGCAGCTTGGTTACCGGGACTGAAGCTTTCTTT.

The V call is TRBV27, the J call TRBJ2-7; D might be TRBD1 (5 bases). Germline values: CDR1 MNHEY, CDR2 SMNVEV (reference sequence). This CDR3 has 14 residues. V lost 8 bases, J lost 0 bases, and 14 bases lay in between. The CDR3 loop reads CASSPAGNSYEQYF. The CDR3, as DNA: TGTGCCAGCTCCCCGGCAGGGAACTCCTACGAGCAGTACTTC.

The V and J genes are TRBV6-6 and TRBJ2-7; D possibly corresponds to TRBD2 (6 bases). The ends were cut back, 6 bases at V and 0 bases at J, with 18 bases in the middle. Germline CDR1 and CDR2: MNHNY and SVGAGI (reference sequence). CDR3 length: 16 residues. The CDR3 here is CASSGLIGGSSYEQYF. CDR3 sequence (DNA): TGTGCCAGCAGCGGCCTCATCGGGGGAAGCTCCTACGAGCAGTACTTC.

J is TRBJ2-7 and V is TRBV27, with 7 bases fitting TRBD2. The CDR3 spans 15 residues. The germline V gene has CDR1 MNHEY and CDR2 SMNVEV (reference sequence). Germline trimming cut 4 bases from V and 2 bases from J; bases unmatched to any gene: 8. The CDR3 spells CASSSSQRGPYEQYF. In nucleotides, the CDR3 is TGTGCCAGCAGTTCTTCTCAGCGGGGACCCTACGAGCAGTACTTC.

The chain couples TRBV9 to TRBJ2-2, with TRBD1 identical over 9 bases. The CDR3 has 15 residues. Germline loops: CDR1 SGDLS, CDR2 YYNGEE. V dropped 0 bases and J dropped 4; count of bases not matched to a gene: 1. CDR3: CASSVEDRGTGELFF. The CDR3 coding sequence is TGTGCCAGCAGCGTAGAGGACAGGGGCACCGGGGAGCTGTTTTTT. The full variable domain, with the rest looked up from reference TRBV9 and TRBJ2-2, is DSGVTQTPKHLITATGQRVTLRCSPRSGDLSVYWYQQSLDQGLQFLIQYYNGEERAKGNILERFSAQQFPDLHSELNLSSLELGDSALYFCASSVEDRGTGELFFGEGSRLTVL.

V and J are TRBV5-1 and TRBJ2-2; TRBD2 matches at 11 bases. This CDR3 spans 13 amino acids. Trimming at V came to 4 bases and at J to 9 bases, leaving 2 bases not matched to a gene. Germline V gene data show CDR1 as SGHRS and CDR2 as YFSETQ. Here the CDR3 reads CASSTTSGRELFF. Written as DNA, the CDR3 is TGCGCCAGCAGCACGACTAGCGGGAGGGAGCTGTTTTTT. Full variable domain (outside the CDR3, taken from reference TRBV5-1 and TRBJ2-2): KAGVTQTPRYLIKTRGQQVTLSCSPISGHRSVSWYQQTPGQGLQFLFEYFSETQRNKGNFPGRFSGRQFSNSRSEMNVSTLELGDSALYLCASSTTSGRELFFGEGSRLTVL.

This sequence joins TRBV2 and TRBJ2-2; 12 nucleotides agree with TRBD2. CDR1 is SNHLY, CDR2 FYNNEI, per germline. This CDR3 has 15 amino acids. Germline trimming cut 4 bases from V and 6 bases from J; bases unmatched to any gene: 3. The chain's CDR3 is CASSATSGGSGELFF. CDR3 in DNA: TGTGCCAGCAGTGCGACTAGCGGGGGATCCGGGGAGCTGTTTTTT.

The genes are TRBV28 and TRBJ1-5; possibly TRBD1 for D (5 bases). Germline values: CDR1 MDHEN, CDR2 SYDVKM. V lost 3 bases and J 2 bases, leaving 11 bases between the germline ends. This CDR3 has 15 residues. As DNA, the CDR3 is TGTGCCAGCAGTTTCCCCCAGGGTGGCAATCAGCCCCAGCATTTT. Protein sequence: CASSFPQGGNQPQHF. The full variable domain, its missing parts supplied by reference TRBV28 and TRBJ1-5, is DVKVTQSSRYLVKRTGEKVFLECVQDMDHENMFWYRQDPGLGLRLIYFSYDVKMKEKGDIPEGYSVSREKKERFSLILESASTNQTSMYLCASSFPQGGNQPQHFGDGTRLSIL.

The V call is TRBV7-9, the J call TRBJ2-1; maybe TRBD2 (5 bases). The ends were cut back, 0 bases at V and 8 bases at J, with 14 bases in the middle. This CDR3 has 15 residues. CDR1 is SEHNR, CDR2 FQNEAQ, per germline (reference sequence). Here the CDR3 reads CASSLAGSVDYEQFF. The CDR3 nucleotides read TGTGCCAGCAGCTTAGCGGGTTCTGTGGACTATGAGCAGTTCTTC.

The CDR3 loop reads CASSLETGSEQYF. The CDR3 DNA reads as TGTGCCAGCAGCTTAGAAACAGGGAGCGAGCAGTACTTC. V usage is TRBV7-8 and J usage is TRBJ2-7; perhaps TRBD1 as D (6 bases). CDR1 SGHVS and CDR2 FQNEAQ come from the germline V gene. V shed 1 base and J shed 6 bases, with 10 bases lying between them. This CDR3 has 13 amino acids.

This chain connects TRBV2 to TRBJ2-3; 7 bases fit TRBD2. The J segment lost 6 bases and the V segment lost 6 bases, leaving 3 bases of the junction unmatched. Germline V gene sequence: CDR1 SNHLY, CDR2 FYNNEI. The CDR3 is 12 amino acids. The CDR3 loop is CASRAGEDTQYF. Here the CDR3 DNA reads TGTGCCAGCAGGGCGGGAGAGGATACGCAGTATTTT.

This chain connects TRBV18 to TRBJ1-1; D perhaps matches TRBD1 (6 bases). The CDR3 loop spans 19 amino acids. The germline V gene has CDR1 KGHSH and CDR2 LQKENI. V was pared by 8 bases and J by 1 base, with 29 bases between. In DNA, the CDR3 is TGTGCCAGCCCCACCTCACCTACACCCCCGGGACAACAGAACACTGAAGCTTTCTTT. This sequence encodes CASPTSPTPPGQQNTEAFF. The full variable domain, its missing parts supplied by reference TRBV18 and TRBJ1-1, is NAGVMQNPRHLVRRRGQEARLRCSPMKGHSHVYWYRQLPEEGLKFMVYLQKENIIDESGMPKERFSAEFPKEGPSILRIQQVVRGDSAAYFCASPTSPTPPGQQNTEAFFGQGTRLTVV.

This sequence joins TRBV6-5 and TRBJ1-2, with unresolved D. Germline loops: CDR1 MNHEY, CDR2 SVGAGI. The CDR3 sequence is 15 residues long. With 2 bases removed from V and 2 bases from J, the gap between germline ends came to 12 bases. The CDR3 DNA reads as TGTGCCAGCAGTTACGGTTCGAACGGGAACTATGGCTACACCTTC. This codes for CASSYGSNGNYGYTF.

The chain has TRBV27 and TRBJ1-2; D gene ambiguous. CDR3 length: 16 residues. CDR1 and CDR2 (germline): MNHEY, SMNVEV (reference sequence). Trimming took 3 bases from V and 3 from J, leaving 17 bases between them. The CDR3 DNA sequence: TGTGCCAGCAGTTTTTTGTCCCGTCACGGGGACTATGGCTACACCTTC. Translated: CASSFLSRHGDYGYTF.

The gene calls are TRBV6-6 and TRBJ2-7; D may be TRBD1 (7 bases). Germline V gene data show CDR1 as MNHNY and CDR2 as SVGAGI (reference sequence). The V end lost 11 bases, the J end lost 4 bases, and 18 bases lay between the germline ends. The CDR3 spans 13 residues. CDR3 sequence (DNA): TGTGCCCTCTCTCAGGGGGAGGAGTACGAGCAGTACTTC. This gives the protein CALSQGEEYEQYF.

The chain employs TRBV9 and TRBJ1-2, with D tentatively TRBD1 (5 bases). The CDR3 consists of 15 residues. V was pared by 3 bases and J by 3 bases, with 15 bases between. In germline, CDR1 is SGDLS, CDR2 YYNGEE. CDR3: CASSGRAGLDYGYTF. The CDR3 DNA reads TGTGCCAGCAGCGGTAGGGCGGGGCTGGACTATGGCTACACCTTC.

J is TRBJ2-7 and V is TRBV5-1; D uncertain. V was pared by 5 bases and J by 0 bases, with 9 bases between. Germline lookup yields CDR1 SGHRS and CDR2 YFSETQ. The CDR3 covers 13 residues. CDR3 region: CASSLVSSYEQYF. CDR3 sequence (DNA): TGCGCCAGCAGTCTCGTCAGCTCCTACGAGCAGTACTTC.

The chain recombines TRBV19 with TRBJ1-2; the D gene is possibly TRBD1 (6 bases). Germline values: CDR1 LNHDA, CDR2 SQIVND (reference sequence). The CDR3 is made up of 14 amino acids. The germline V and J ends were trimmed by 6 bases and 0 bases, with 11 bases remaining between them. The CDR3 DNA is TGTGCCAGTAGCCGGACAGTAACTAACTATGGCTACACCTTC. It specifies CASSRTVTNYGYTF.